Sequencing of this T cell receptor beta chain was carried out in a study of blood T cell repertoires in COVID-19 (dated by TCRdb to the early 2020s). For the wider study: The collaborator samples originated in the United States, Italy and Spain and spanned the acute and convalescent phases of COVID-19. The repertoires were released in a freely available public database meant as a resource for research on the immune response to SARS-CoV-2. Nearly every sample came with metadata listing a de-identified subject ID, COVID-19 status, age in years and sex. Where available, HLA class I and class II types were taken from metadata supplied by the sample provider and were not determined by assay-based typing. The material from the prospective study consisted of cDNA or gDNA derived from T cells, B-cell-depleted T cells, or PBMCs. The samples were drawn from two sources: the first 160 participants of the ongoing ImmuneRACE study, and over 1,000 subjects contributed by 6 global collaborators. Deeply sampled blood TCRbeta repertoires from subjects exposed to, actively infected with, or recovered from COVID-19 were included in the dataset. Findings and caveats that apply to the study as a whole: The amount of clinical and demographic metadata varied by source and participant and was provided uncurated.

TCRbeta CDR3 regions were amplified from genomic DNA by means of the immunoSEQ Assay, a bias-controlled multiplex PCR. Processing in the source paper ran as follows. The number of nucleated cells in each sample was estimated from the amplification of reference gene primers within the assay. To quantify the absolute abundance of each unique TCRbeta CDR3 rearrangement, sequence reads were collapsed and filtered. For each sample, productive Simpson clonality was calculated by taking the square root of Simpson's diversity index across productive rearrangements. Here the immuneACCESS table is served through TCRdb, limited to in-frame sequences with V and J called. Missing clones are a known gap in these copies; in checked studies unresolved V genes cover under half, and the rest lacks a known reason. From that table come the V and J calls and clone size; the DNA was used to work out D and trimming. The table for this sample lists around 62,000 clones; more than 70% of them were counted only once. The ten largest clones represent about 9.5% of the sample.

In the prospective study, participants were roughly 18 to 100 years old, resided in 20 to 30 geographic areas of the United States, and were enrolled through a virtual design. To assign participants to cohorts, the prospective study relied on clinical history that participants themselves reported in a screening survey and a study questionnaire. Recovered participants in ImmuneRACE Cohort 3 were defined by two consecutive negative NP/OP PCR tests, clearance by a healthcare professional, or resolution of symptoms. Each participant in the prospective study had whole blood, serum and a nasopharyngeal or oropharyngeal swab collected by mobile phlebotomists. Prospective study participants could optionally give additional blood draws and questionnaires over an approximately two-month period. Blood samples from the prospective study were shipped frozen or at room temperature prior to DNA extraction. With respect to this clone: This receptor's antigen is unknown. Base qualities were left out, and no much larger clone turns up one base away.

Germline trimming: 2 bases from V, 5 bases from J; junction bases outside gene matches: 8. From a lookup of the germline V gene (reference sequence), CDR1 and CDR2 are LGHDT and YNNKEL. Reading from cysteine to phenylalanine, the CDR3 counts 15 amino acids. The only DNA kept is the CDR3, 45 bases in frame from the first base. This TCR was sampled from a woman aged 35 to 49 who had recovered from COVID-19. The chain is assembled from TRBV3-1 (or the pseudogene TRBV3-2) and TRBJ1-2, and TRBD1 matches 7 of the central bases. Sequenced material: PBMCs or T cells enriched from blood (not recorded which). For the CDR3, the sequence is CASSQSSGQQYGYTF. The DNA sequence is given as TGTGCCAGCAGCCAATCCTCGGGACAGCAATATGGCTACACCTTC.